These T cell receptor beta chains were read from a single sample in a study of blood T cell repertoires in COVID-19. This table comes from immunoSEQ multiplex PCR, and its TCRdb copy is limited to in-frame clones, with some not included. The sample has some 120,000 clones; about four fifths are singletons. The sample taken for sequencing was peripheral blood. The receptors come from a woman in her sixties with acute or convalescent COVID-19. Each CDR3 is given without its conserved first and last residue. D genes are given only for firm matches. Clone size is shown for a subset of rows, as once, few, many or a class of expanded clone.

v_call	cdr3_length	j_call	clone_size	d_call	cdr3_aa
TRBV5-1	11	TRBJ1-1	NA	NA	ASRDNMNTEAF
TRBV30	10	TRBJ1-4	NA	TRBD1	ASSQGNEKLF
TRBV27	13	TRBJ2-7	NA	NA	ASSLFLTGTYEQY
TRBV5-6	10	TRBJ1-1	NA	NA	ASSFGNTEAF
TRBV18	12	TRBJ1-2	NA	NA	ASSPRGRVYGYT
TRBV27	12	TRBJ1-5	NA	TRBD1	ASSLTGGRQPQH
TRBV19	10	TRBJ1-2	NA	NA	AGGGAGYGYT
TRBV27	15	TRBJ2-2	many	NA	ASSLLGGRPSTGELF
TRBV10-3	10	TRBJ1-5	NA	NA	AISESTKPQH
TRBV5-1	14	TRBJ2-5	NA	TRBD2	ASSDGLAGGPETQY
TRBV12-3/TRBV12-4	11	TRBJ2-5	NA	TRBD2	ASSLGGVETQY
TRBV4-2	12	TRBJ2-3	NA	TRBD2	ASNSGGGTDTQY
TRBV5-1	10	TRBJ2-5	NA	NA	ASSRSQETQY
TRBV7-9	11	TRBJ1-2	few	NA	ASSPNPGYGYT
TRBV30	17	TRBJ2-3	NA	TRBD2	ASTDFGLAGGPGTDTQY
TRBV15	17	TRBJ2-2	once	NA	ATSRDSGDLKGATGELF
TRBV7-9	12	TRBJ1-1	NA	NA	ASSLAGTLSEAF
TRBV9	12	TRBJ2-7	NA	NA	ASSVDSQGREQY
TRBV5-1	13	TRBJ1-6	NA	NA	ASSLGSGSGSPLH
TRBV19	16	TRBJ1-1	NA	NA	ASSIIPHGIDANTEAF
TRBV5-1	12	TRBJ1-2	NA	NA	ASGPTGWENGYT
TRBV19	13	TRBJ1-3	NA	TRBD1	ASSTGTGSGNTIY
TRBV3-1/TRBV3-2	13	TRBJ2-3	NA	TRBD2	ASSLLAGSSDTQY
TRBV5-1	12	TRBJ2-5	NA	NA	ASSLTGTKETQY
TRBV20-1	9	TRBJ1-1	few	NA	SARENTEAF